The rows below give T cell receptor beta chains drawn from one sample of a study of OX40 agonist ivuxolimab in advanced cancers. Measured with immunoSEQ multiplex PCR; TCRdb has only the in-frame clones, and not every one. Of about 46,000 clones listed, 89% were seen once; the top ten hold around 11%. This specimen was CD4+ or CD8+ T cells sorted from blood, taken in a trial of the OX40 agonist ivuxolimab. All receptors come from an adult with an advanced solid tumor such as melanoma, head and neck, liver or kidney cancer. The conserved cysteine and the conserved F or W are not part of the CDR3 here.

j_gene | v_gene | CDR3aa
TRBJ2-7 | TRBV7-6 | ASSLSGDEQY
TRBJ2-5 | TRBV9 | ASSPQGTEETQY
TRBJ1-1 | TRBV9 | ASSTFPQGVDTEAF
TRBJ2-1 | TRBV19 | ASSIGSRGHGEQF
TRBJ2-2 | TRBV19 | ASRGTGELF
TRBJ2-7 | TRBV5-6 | ASSPLRNRGLSYEQY
TRBJ2-7 | TRBV5-1 | ASSSLQGTHYEQY
TRBJ1-6 | TRBV7-9 | ASSLSLEGNSPLH
TRBJ1-5 | TRBV4-1 | ASSQDDSNQPQH
TRBJ2-7 | TRBV7-9 | ASSSGQFYEQY
TRBJ2-7 | TRBV19 | ASSMDSWGEQY
TRBJ2-1 | TRBV11-2 | ASSLYDNEQF
TRBJ1-3 | TRBV5-8 | ASSFGQGAGNTIY
TRBJ2-2 | TRBV30 | AWSRGEVAGELF
TRBJ2-3 | TRBV21-1 | ASSRRLASGGPLRTDTQY
TRBJ1-4 | TRBV6-1 | ASSDLNRVNEKLF
TRBJ2-5 | TRBV30 | AWSAPGLVGVDSETQY
TRBJ2-5 | TRBV30 | AWSPSGTLQETQY
TRBJ1-5 | TRBV6-1 | ASRVGTGAIWPQH
TRBJ2-7 | TRBV29-1 | SVEGDRYEQY
TRBJ2-3 | TRBV5-1 | ASSLGPTSGELTDTQY
TRBJ2-3 | TRBV9 | ASSPNEAGGPFDTQY
TRBJ2-1 | TRBV27 | ASSLPPSERGNEQF
TRBJ1-5 | TRBV4-3 | ASSQDSSAAYSNQPQH
TRBJ2-1 | TRBV7-9 | ASSLVGQGDNEQF
TRBJ2-2 | TRBV5-4 | ASRGLADNTGELF
TRBJ2-2 | TRBV27 | ASSLGTNTGELF
TRBJ2-3 | TRBV6-6 | ASREGRGGDTQY
TRBJ2-7 | TRBV2 | ASSFGVGLAGGSPHEQY
TRBJ2-3 | TRBV15 | ATSRGLAGQSSTDTQY
TRBJ2-5 | TRBV7-9 | ASKGQNQETQY
TRBJ2-2 | TRBV12-5 | ASGSGAGELF
TRBJ2-7 | TRBV15 | ATSSGRGNYEQY
TRBJ2-1 | TRBV7-2 | ASSPSRGGQNNEQF
TRBJ2-7 | TRBV2 | ASSEGSQTYSEQY
TRBJ2-7 | TRBV9 | ASSPSGTGPYEQY
TRBJ2-7 | TRBV5-4 | ASSLGQGAYEQY
TRBJ2-1 | TRBV15 | ATSRSSGGGYEQF
TRBJ2-5 | TRBV7-7 | ASSLAQRGGLQETQY
TRBJ1-1 | TRBV28 | ASSFGDTEAF
TRBJ2-7 | TRBV10-3 | AISESKHGDRGEQY
TRBJ2-6 | TRBV2 | ASRQGVSSGANVLT
TRBJ1-1 | TRBV7-9 | ASSSGSGTEAF
TRBJ2-1 | TRBV5-1 | ASSLVDRAINEQF
TRBJ2-1 | TRBV7-8 | ASSRYLANSYNEQF